The 17 T cell receptor beta chains below were found in one sample sequenced in a study of T cells in Graves' hyperthyroidism and ophthalmopathy. Regions amplified from RNA transcripts were the TCR beta CDR3 regions. A set of HTBI primers served as the primers for a first-round RT-PCR of the TCR CDR3. TCRdb recomputed calls from the multiplex PCR reads with MiXCR, one row per CDR3 protein. This sample carries approximately 400,000 distinct CDR3 sequences, about 19% of them seen once, and the ten largest clones take 3.7%. Material: blood. The receptor source for this set is a woman between 18 and 30 years old with Graves' hyperthyroidism.

This clonotype was seen once. V and J are TRBV28 and TRBJ2-7, with D tentatively TRBD1 (5 bases). Germline lookup yields CDR1 MDHEN and CDR2 SYDVKM. The V end was cut by 2 bases, the J end by 9 bases, with 8 bases between. This CDR3 comprises 11 residues. CDR3 nucleotide sequence: TGTGCCAGCAGTTTAGGGGCAAGGCAGTACTTC. Amino acid sequence: CASSLGARQYF. The entire variable domain, with the rest obtained from reference TRBV28 and TRBJ2-7, is as follows: DVKVTQSSRYLVKRTGEKVFLECVQDMDHENMFWYRQDPGLGLRLIYFSYDVKMKEKGDIPEGYSVSREKKERFSLILESASTNQTSMYLCASSLGARQYFGPGTRLTVT.

This clonotype was seen repeatedly, ten times or more. V usage is TRBV11-2 and J usage is TRBJ2-5, with D possibly TRBD2 on 7 matching bases. This CDR3 comprises 15 residues. V lost 5 bases and J 4 bases, leaving 17 bases between the germline ends. In germline, CDR1 is SGHAT, CDR2 FQNNGV. For the CDR3, the DNA is TGTGCCAGCAGCCAGAGGTGGGGGGGCGTAGAGACCCAGTACTTC. Translating gives CASSQRWGGVETQYF.

This clonotype was seen a few times. This sequence joins TRBV3-1 and TRBJ2-2; D might be TRBD1 or TRBD2, each matching 5 bases. V dropped 6 bases and J dropped 3 bases, with 17 bases sitting between them. CDR3 length: 16 residues. The V gene's germline CDR1 is LGHDT and CDR2 YNNKEL (reference sequence). The DNA of the CDR3 is TGTGCCAGCAGGGACTGGACACCGGTTGACACCGGGGAGCTGTTTTTT. It codes for CASRDWTPVDTGELFF.

This clonotype was observed many times. V and J are TRBV29-1 and TRBJ1-1; D is undetermined. The CDR3 extends over 13 amino acids. The V end was cut by 5 bases, the J end by 0 bases, with 10 bases between. The germline CDR1 and CDR2 sequences are SQVTM and ANQGSEA. CDR3 DNA sequence: TGCAGCGTTTATGTGACGCTGAACACTGAAGCTTTCTTT. Its protein product is CSVYVTLNTEAFF.

The chain carries TRBV20-1 and TRBJ1-5, with D perhaps matching TRBD1 (6 bases). The CDR3 consists of 13 residues. Germline lookup yields CDR1 DFQATT and CDR2 SNEGSKA (reference sequence). Between the trimmed V and J ends, which lost 7 bases and 3 bases, there was a span of 13 bases. As DNA, the CDR3 is TGCAGTGGGGGGGGGGGGCCCAATCAGCCCCAGCATTTT. Amino acid sequence: CSGGGGPNQPQHF.

This clonotype was recorded only once. The rearrangement uses TRBV24-1 and TRBJ1-2; 8 positions agree with TRBD1. The V segment lost 3 bases and the J segment 3 bases; nucleotides outside the gene matches: 5. The length of the CDR3 is 15 residues. The germline gives CDR1 KGHDR, CDR2 SFDVKD. The chain's CDR3 is CATSDRTGKHYGYTF. In DNA, the CDR3 is TGTGCCACCAGTGATAGGACAGGGAAACACTATGGCTACACCTTC.

The J gene is TRBJ1-2, the V gene TRBV6-5; TRBD1 agrees at 7 bases. Losses at the gene ends were 4 bases for V and 6 bases for J; bases not matched to a gene: 8. Germline CDR1 MNHEY, CDR2 SVGAGI. This CDR3 contains 14 residues. CDR3 loop: CASSSGQTFDGYTF. DNA of the CDR3: TGTGCCAGCAGTTCGGGACAGACTTTCGATGGCTACACCTTC.

This clonotype was counted only a few times. This sequence joins TRBV28 and TRBJ2-5; 12 bases map to TRBD2. CDR3 size: 19 residues. Trimming at V came to 5 bases and at J to 5 bases, leaving 18 bases not matched to a gene. The germline V gene encodes CDR1 MDHEN and CDR2 SYDVKM. The CDR3 nucleotides read TGTGCCAGCAGTCCTTCTAGCGGGGGGGCCTCTAGTTTTTGGGAGACCCAGTACTTC. Translating it yields CASSPSSGGASSFWETQYF.

In its sample, this clonotype was seen a few times. The genes are TRBV30 and TRBJ2-2; D is possibly TRBD2 (6 bases). The CDR3 runs to 15 residues. Looked up from germline, CDR1 is GTSNPN and CDR2 is SVGIG (reference sequence). V was cut by 3 bases and J by 4 bases, with 15 bases left in between. This chain's CDR3 is CAWRNPGLVTGELFF. The CDR3 DNA sequence: TGTGCCTGGAGGAACCCGGGACTCGTCACCGGGGAGCTGTTTTTT.

At least ten counts were recorded for this clonotype. The chain joins TRBV6-5 to TRBJ2-7, with unresolved D. V lost 2 bases, J lost 5 bases, and 4 bases lay in between. CDR1 MNHEY and CDR2 SVGAGI come from the germline V gene. This CDR3 has 11 amino acids. CDR3 sequence: CASSYQDEQYF. The CDR3 DNA reads TGTGCCAGCAGTTACCAAGACGAGCAGTACTTC.

This clonotype was seen repeatedly, ten times or more. The V and J genes are TRBV28 and TRBJ2-7, with 9 bases identical to TRBD2. The CDR3 totals 14 residues. Germline V gene sequence: CDR1 MDHEN, CDR2 SYDVKM. Losses at the gene ends were 6 bases for V and 0 bases for J; bases not matched to a gene: 3. The CDR3 is CASRAGGNSYEQYF. The CDR3 DNA reads as TGTGCCAGCAGAGCGGGGGGTAACTCCTACGAGCAGTACTTC.

This clonotype was counted only a few times. In nucleotides, the CDR3 is TGTGCCAGCAGTTCCTGGGACAGGGGCCCCTATAATGAAAAACTGTTTTTT. Its translation is CASSSWDRGPYNEKLFF. This chain joins TRBV28 and TRBJ1-4; 10 nucleotides line up with TRBD1. Germline assignment: CDR1 MDHEN and CDR2 SYDVKM. This CDR3 spans 17 amino acids. The trim removed 4 bases at V and 4 bases at J, leaving 9 bases unmatched.

This clonotype came up many times. The chain employs TRBV28 and TRBJ1-5, with TRBD1 matching 9 bases. J lost 5 bases, V lost 2 bases, and 1 base had no gene match. Germline-derived CDR1 and CDR2 are MDHEN and SYDVKM. The length of the CDR3 is 14 residues. The CDR3 nucleotides are TGTGCCAGCAGTTTAGGGACAGGGTATCAGCCCCAGCATTTT. It is translated as CASSLGTGYQPQHF.

The chain uses TRBV2 and TRBJ2-7; D perhaps matches TRBD2 (7 bases). V was trimmed by 1 base and J by 2 bases, leaving 33 bases between them. Germline loops: CDR1 SNHLY, CDR2 FYNNEI. This CDR3 contains 22 residues. CDR3 residues: CASSEEAGGLAARYAAPYEQYF. Here the CDR3 DNA reads TGTGCCAGCAGTGAAGAAGCCGGGGGGCTAGCGGCCCGTTACGCAGCGCCCTACGAGCAGTACTTC.

This clonotype was observed a few times. The chain couples TRBV6-4 to TRBJ1-1; perhaps TRBD1 as D (6 bases). There are 13 residues in the CDR3. Trimming took 6 bases from V and 6 from J, leaving 14 bases between them. Germline V gene sequence: CDR1 MRHNA, CDR2 SNTAGT. CDR3 sequence reads: CASSPQGIAEAFF. The CDR3 region has the DNA TGTGCCAGCAGCCCACAGGGAATCGCTGAAGCTTTCTTT.

The sample holds many counts of this clonotype. The rearrangement links TRBV28 to TRBJ2-2, with D perhaps TRBD2 (6 bases). Germline assignment: CDR1 MDHEN and CDR2 SYDVKM. This CDR3 comprises 15 residues. V lost 10 bases and J lost 1, with 16 bases in between. CDR3 DNA sequence: TGTGCCACGCACCTAGGCGGGGAGAACACCGGGGAGCTGTTTTTT. This translates into CATHLGGENTGELFF.

This clonotype has ten or more counts. J is TRBJ2-7 and V is TRBV6-1; possibly TRBD2 for D (5 bases). Germline CDR1 reads MNHNS; CDR2 reads SASEGT. V was cut by 1 base and J by 3 bases, with 7 bases left in between. The CDR3 length is 13 residues. The CDR3 bases are TGTGCCAGCAGTGAAGTAGGAGGCTACGAGCAGTACTTC. Translated, it gives CASSEVGGYEQYF.